A selection of T cell receptor beta chains follows, all from one sample in a study of Ad26.COV2.S vaccination and SARS-CoV-2 variants. The assay was immunoSEQ multiplex PCR, and TCRdb's table has in-frame clones only and misses some. The table has approximately 450,000 clones, around 90% seen once; the top ten hold 10% to 15%. The specimen comprised peripheral blood, sampled in a trial of Ad26.COV2.S vaccine versus placebo. The receptors were sampled from a person aged 18-65 years who received the Ad26.COV2.S COVID-19 vaccine or a placebo. Each CDR3 is given with its conserved first and last residue. D genes are given only for firm matches. Expanded clones get a size class; other rows say once, few or many, or leave the size out.

D gene: .
CDR3 length: 14
J gene: TRBJ2-3
clone size: once
V gene: TRBV7-2
CDR3 protein: CASSPRPHTDTQYF
CDR3 DNA: TGTGCCAGCAGCCCTAGGCCACACACAGATACGCAGTATTTT

D gene: .
CDR3 length: 14
J gene: TRBJ2-1
clone size: .
V gene: TRBV6-2/TRBV6-3
CDR3 protein: CASSYRLVYNEQFF
CDR3 DNA: TGTGCCAGCAGTTATCGGCTGGTATACAATGAGCAGTTCTTC

D gene: TRBD1
CDR3 length: 17
J gene: TRBJ2-1
clone size: .
V gene: TRBV11-3
CDR3 protein: CASSSRRQGNSYNEQFF
CDR3 DNA: TGTGCCAGCAGCTCGAGAAGACAGGGGAACTCCTACAATGAGCAGTTCTTC

D gene: .
CDR3 length: 13
J gene: TRBJ2-1
clone size: .
V gene: TRBV10-1
CDR3 protein: CASSEGIAREQFF
CDR3 DNA: TGCGCCAGCAGTGAAGGAATAGCTCGCGAGCAGTTCTTC

D gene: TRBD1
CDR3 length: 14
J gene: TRBJ2-7
clone size: once
V gene: TRBV7-2
CDR3 protein: CASSAYRGSYEQYF
CDR3 DNA: TGTGCCAGCAGCGCCTACAGGGGTTCCTACGAGCAGTACTTC

D gene: TRBD1
CDR3 length: 13
J gene: TRBJ1-1
clone size: .
V gene: TRBV30
CDR3 protein: CAWSVPSDREAFF
CDR3 DNA: TGTGCCTGGAGTGTACCCTCGGACAGGGAAGCTTTCTTT

D gene: TRBD1
CDR3 length: 16
J gene: TRBJ2-7
clone size: .
V gene: TRBV5-1
CDR3 protein: CASSRTGGASVHEQYF
CDR3 DNA: TGCGCCAGCAGCAGGACAGGGGGCGCGTCGGTCCACGAGCAGTACTTC

D gene: TRBD1
CDR3 length: 16
J gene: TRBJ2-1
clone size: .
V gene: TRBV5-5
CDR3 protein: CASSLVGTGTYNEQFF
CDR3 DNA: TGTGCCAGCAGCTTGGTGGGGACAGGGACCTACAATGAGCAGTTCTTC

D gene: TRBD1
CDR3 length: 14
J gene: TRBJ2-1
clone size: .
V gene: TRBV30
CDR3 protein: CAWTAGTGRNEQFF
CDR3 DNA: TGTGCCTGGACCGCCGGGACAGGGCGAAATGAGCAGTTCTTC

D gene: .
CDR3 length: 16
J gene: TRBJ1-1
clone size: .
V gene: TRBV4-1
CDR3 protein: CASSQFKAGVNTEAFF
CDR3 DNA: TGCGCCAGCAGCCAATTCAAGGCAGGGGTGAACACTGAAGCTTTCTTT

D gene: TRBD1
CDR3 length: 15
J gene: TRBJ1-6
clone size: .
V gene: TRBV18
CDR3 protein: CASSEDRGENSPLHF
CDR3 DNA: TGTGCCAGCTCAGAGGACAGGGGCGAGAATTCACCCCTCCACTTT

D gene: TRBD2
CDR3 length: 15
J gene: TRBJ2-1
clone size: .
V gene: TRBV2
CDR3 protein: CASRETSGISNEQFF
CDR3 DNA: TGTGCCAGCAGAGAGACTAGCGGGATAAGCAATGAGCAGTTCTTC

D gene: .
CDR3 length: 16
J gene: TRBJ1-2
clone size: .
V gene: TRBV4-3
CDR3 protein: CASSQDRAGKGYGYTF
CDR3 DNA: TGCGCCAGCAGCCAAGATCGGGCAGGGAAGGGTTATGGCTACACCTTC

D gene: TRBD2
CDR3 length: 13
J gene: TRBJ2-2
clone size: .
V gene: TRBV25-1
CDR3 protein: CASGTSIAGELFF
CDR3 DNA: TGTGCCAGCGGGACTAGCATCGCCGGGGAGCTGTTTTTT

D gene: .
CDR3 length: 14
J gene: TRBJ1-6
clone size: .
V gene: TRBV9
CDR3 protein: CASSVDGGNSPLHF
CDR3 DNA: TGTGCCAGCAGCGTAGACGGCGGTAATTCACCCCTCCACTTT

D gene: .
CDR3 length: 14
J gene: TRBJ2-1
clone size: .
V gene: TRBV18
CDR3 protein: CASSPSRGENEQFF
CDR3 DNA: TGTGCCAGCTCACCAAGTAGGGGGGAAAATGAGCAGTTCTTC

D gene: .
CDR3 length: 12
J gene: TRBJ2-1
clone size: .
V gene: TRBV7-2
CDR3 protein: CASSSNRGEQFF
CDR3 DNA: TGTGCCAGCAGCTCGAATCGGGGTGAGCAGTTCTTC

D gene: .
CDR3 length: 16
J gene: TRBJ2-2
clone size: .
V gene: TRBV4-2
CDR3 protein: CASSQDELAVTGELFF
CDR3 DNA: TGTGCCAGCAGCCAAGATGAGTTAGCGGTCACCGGGGAGCTGTTTTTT

D gene: .
CDR3 length: 15
J gene: TRBJ2-6
clone size: .
V gene: TRBV5-1
CDR3 protein: CASSWGVSGANVLTF
CDR3 DNA: TGCGCCAGCAGCTGGGGGGTATCTGGGGCCAACGTCCTGACTTTC

D gene: .
CDR3 length: 13
J gene: TRBJ2-1
clone size: .
V gene: TRBV7-2
CDR3 protein: CASSRTSSAEQFF
CDR3 DNA: TGTGCCAGCAGCCGAACATCTAGTGCTGAGCAGTTCTTC

D gene: .
CDR3 length: 14
J gene: TRBJ2-7
clone size: .
V gene: TRBV11-2
CDR3 protein: CASSLAPAGYEQYF
CDR3 DNA: TGTGCCAGCAGCTTAGCTCCTGCGGGGTACGAGCAGTACTTC

D gene: .
CDR3 length: 17
J gene: TRBJ1-3
clone size: .
V gene: TRBV4-3
CDR3 protein: CASSQERVMWGGNTIYF
CDR3 DNA: TGCGCCAGCAGCCAAGAGAGGGTGATGTGGGGGGGAAACACCATATATTTT

D gene: .
CDR3 length: 14
J gene: TRBJ2-7
clone size: .
V gene: TRBV23-1
CDR3 protein: CASSHPWTSYEQYF
CDR3 DNA: TGCGCCAGCAGTCACCCCTGGACGTCCTACGAGCAGTACTTC

D gene: .
CDR3 length: 13
J gene: TRBJ1-2
clone size: .
V gene: TRBV28
CDR3 protein: CASSRHEDYGYTF
CDR3 DNA: TGTGCCAGCAGCCGGCACGAGGACTATGGCTACACCTTC

D gene: TRBD2
CDR3 length: 15
J gene: TRBJ2-3
clone size: .
V gene: TRBV18
CDR3 protein: CASSPRTSGTDTQYF
CDR3 DNA: TGTGCCAGCTCACCACGGACTAGCGGCACAGATACGCAGTATTTT

D gene: TRBD2
CDR3 length: 15
J gene: TRBJ2-3
clone size: .
V gene: TRBV27
CDR3 protein: CASSFLGTSRDTQYF
CDR3 DNA: TGTGCCAGCAGTTTCCTGGGGACTAGCAGAGATACGCAGTATTTT

D gene: .
CDR3 length: 15
J gene: TRBJ1-6
clone size: .
V gene: TRBV28
CDR3 protein: CASRELTDYNSPLHF
CDR3 DNA: TGTGCCAGCCGCGAGCTCACGGACTATAATTCACCCCTCCACTTT

D gene: .
CDR3 length: 15
J gene: TRBJ2-7
clone size: .
V gene: TRBV25-1
CDR3 protein: CASSRGGGLSYEQYF
CDR3 DNA: TGTGCCAGCAGTCGGGGAGGGGGCCTTTCCTACGAGCAGTACTTC

D gene: TRBD2
CDR3 length: 13
J gene: TRBJ2-1
clone size: .
V gene: TRBV12-3/TRBV12-4
CDR3 protein: CASRLAGGGAQFF
CDR3 DNA: TGTGCCAGCAGGCTAGCGGGAGGTGGGGCGCAGTTCTTC

D gene: .
CDR3 length: 13
J gene: TRBJ1-1
clone size: .
V gene: TRBV6-5
CDR3 protein: CASTFAWDTEAFF
CDR3 DNA: TGTGCCAGCACCTTTGCCTGGGACACTGAAGCTTTCTTT

D gene: TRBD2
CDR3 length: 18
J gene: TRBJ2-5
clone size: .
V gene: TRBV4-3
CDR3 protein: CASSQAQLGLAYQETQYF
CDR3 DNA: TGCGCCAGCAGCCAAGCACAGTTGGGACTAGCGTACCAAGAGACCCAGTACTTC

D gene: .
CDR3 length: 14
J gene: TRBJ2-3
clone size: .
V gene: TRBV7-9
CDR3 protein: CASSLGQGKDTQYF
CDR3 DNA: TGTGCCAGCAGCTTAGGGCAGGGGAAAGATACGCAGTATTTT